The 4 T cell receptor beta chains below were found in one sample sequenced in a study of T cell responses to AZD1222 COVID-19 vaccine. Assay: immunoSEQ multiplex PCR; the TCRdb copy retains only in-frame clones and omits some. The sample lists about 110,000 clones; about 80% were seen once. The starting material was peripheral blood, obtained on day 0 of AZD1222 vaccination. The source of these receptors is an adult in good health.

The chain recombines TRBV5-5 with TRBJ2-3; 11 bases align to TRBD1. Unmatched junction bases numbered 8, after V lost 4 bases and J lost 7 bases. Germline V gives CDR1 SGHKS, CDR2 YYEKEE (reference sequence). The CDR3 has 15 residues. The DNA for the CDR3 is TGTGCCAGCAGCCGGACAGGGGGCGCGAAGAATACGCAGTATTTT. Translating gives CASSRTGGAKNTQYF.

This clone was counted between two and nine times. The chain's CDR3 is CASSLGQGLAGGFSYEQYF. In DNA, the CDR3 is TGTGCCAGCAGCTTAGGCCAGGGACTAGCGGGGGGGTTCTCCTACGAGCAGTACTTC. V gene TRBV7-8 combines with J gene TRBJ2-7, with 16 bases fitting TRBD2. Trimming took 1 base from V and 0 from J; bases not matched to a gene: 6. The CDR3 totals 19 residues. Germline loops: CDR1 SGHVS, CDR2 FQNEAQ.

This chain joins TRBV5-1 and TRBJ1-1; D might be TRBD1 (6 bases). CDR1 is SGHRS, CDR2 YFSETQ, per germline. V gave up 3 bases and J gave up 8 bases, with 14 bases separating them. The CDR3 totals 13 residues. CDR3 DNA sequence: TGCGCCAGCAGCTATCAAGGGGGAACAGAAGCTTTCTTT. Its translation: CASSYQGGTEAFF.

The chain joins TRBV7-3 to TRBJ2-2; 7 bases line up with TRBD2. From germline, CDR1 is SGHTA and CDR2 FQGTGA. V dropped 4 bases and J dropped 0; count of bases not matched to a gene: 2. The CDR3 is 15 residues long. The CDR3 DNA reads TGTGCCAGCAGCTCCGGACTAGCGAACACCGGGGAGCTGTTTTTT. Its translation: CASSSGLANTGELFF.